This paragraph reports one T cell receptor (beta chain). What antigen it recognizes has not been identified. The input lacks base qualities; no much larger clone sits a single base away. V gives up 0 bases and J gives up 6 bases, and the segment between their germline ends measures 18 bases. CDR3 length: 16 amino acids, cysteine to phenylalanine. The DNA shown is the 48-base CDR3, in frame from base 1. CDR1 SGHRS and CDR2 YFSETQ are derived from the germline V gene. These data belong to a study of patients and donors after allogeneic stem cell transplantation (TCRdb year 2020). To prepare the library, RT-PCR was applied. TCRdb lists the instrument as NextSeq 550. TCRdb trimmed the raw reads at Q25, called clones with MiXCR and kept productive beta chains. For every CDR3 protein sequence, its rows merge into one entry that carries the most common genes and DNA. The sample includes more than 850,000 distinct CDR3 sequences, with 18% observed a single time. The top ten clonotypes cover roughly 6% of the sample.

Sequenced material: blood, either unsorted or a sorted T cell fraction (not recorded which). The TCR originated in a human donor who was either an allogeneic HSCT recipient or a stem cell or donor lymphocyte infusion donor (not recorded which). It is not recorded whose cells these are; they may come from a transplant donor. Recombination linked TRBV5-1 to TRBJ1-2; the D segment cannot be called with confidence. The CDR3 reads as follows: CASSLEYSPETHGYTF. DNA sequence: TGCGCCAGCAGCTTGGAGTACAGCCCCGAGACCCATGGCTACACCTTC.